These 2 T cell receptor beta chains came from one sample sequenced in a study of cytomegalovirus exposure and HLA in healthy donors. Sequencing used immunoSEQ multiplex PCR; TCRdb keeps in-frame clones, though not all of them. The table records some 49,000 clones, 85% to 95% of them present only once. The sample was PBMCs. These receptors originate from a young woman in good health and CMV-seropositive.

This chain links TRBV9 with TRBJ1-4; D perhaps matches TRBD1 (5 bases). The ends were cut back, 4 bases at V and 2 bases at J, with 12 bases in the middle. The length of the CDR3 is 15 residues. Germline CDR1 and CDR2: SGDLS and YYNGEE. The CDR3 reads CASSSRGGTNEKLFF. CDR3 coding DNA: TGTGCCAGCAGCTCGAGGGGAGGGACTAATGAAAAACTGTTTTTT.

This clone came up once. As DNA, the CDR3 is TGCGCCAGCAGCCAAGATAGTAGCGGGAGGGCCTTCGACGAGCAGTACTTC. Protein product: CASSQDSSGRAFDEQYF. The rearrangement links TRBV4-3 to TRBJ2-7, with 11 bases identical to TRBD2. With 0 bases clipped from V and 5 bases from J, the junction kept 9 bases outside the gene matches. Looked up from germline, CDR1 is LGHNA and CDR2 is YSLEER. The CDR3 spans 17 residues.